What follows describes a single TCR beta chain. Its antigen is currently not known. No base quality information exists; no much larger clone differs at one position. From cysteine to phenylalanine, the CDR3 is 14 amino acids long. Only CDR3 DNA is held: 42 bases, read in frame from base 1. For CDR1 and CDR2, the germline V gene lists SGHVS and FQNEAQ. Trimmed from V: 5 bases; trimmed from J: 9 bases; junction bases lacking a gene match: 6. The data were obtained in a study of T cell changes during pregnancy in multiple sclerosis (dated by TCRdb to between 2018 and 2020). Regarding the research as a whole: Changes in the T cell repertoire over the course of pregnancy were examined in this study in women with multiple sclerosis.

The method was the immunoSEQ multiplex PCR assay. This is the immuneACCESS table as TCRdb keeps it, with only in-frame sequences that have V and J called. A part of the clones is gone; compared with another copy, unresolved V genes explain less than half, and the rest is unexplained. A total of some 41,000 clones appear in this sample, roughly nine tenths of them only once. The ten top clones hold approximately 0.51% of the sample. This specimen consisted of CD4+ T cells from peripheral blood mononuclear cells, obtained in the first trimester of pregnancy. This clonotype originated in a female donor with multiple sclerosis, enrolled in a pregnancy study. The chain is encoded by TRBV7-8 joined to TRBJ1-6; the central 8 bases match TRBD1. The DNA reads TGTGCCAGCAGCCCCGACAGGGGCAGTTCACCCCTCCACTTT. Its product reads: CASSPDRGSSPLHF.